A single sample is the source of the 18 T cell receptor beta chains below, sequenced in a study of blood T cell repertoires in COVID-19. The method was immunoSEQ multiplex PCR; TCRdb's version includes in-frame clones alone and lacks a portion of them. The table shows 300,000 to 400,000 clones, with about 86% occurring only once. The sample comprised peripheral blood. The receptors were sampled from a woman in her sixties with COVID-19, enrolled during active disease.

This clone was counted a single time. The CDR3 nucleotides are TGCGCCAGCAGCTTCCCCACCACTAGCGGGGGGTACAATGAGCAGTTCTTC. Translation: CASSFPTTSGGYNEQFF. This chain connects TRBV5-1 to TRBJ2-1, with TRBD2 matching over 12 bases. Germline V gene lookup returns CDR1 SGHRS and CDR2 YFSETQ. CDR3 length: 17 residues. The V and J ends lost 2 bases and 4 bases, in that order; junction bases with no gene match: 7.

The J gene is TRBJ2-1, the V gene TRBV3-1 (or the pseudogene TRBV3-2); a weak D match, TRBD1 (5 bases). V was trimmed by 0 bases and J by 2 bases, leaving 14 bases between them. Germline V gene sequence: CDR1 LGHDT, CDR2 YNNKEL (reference sequence). The length of the CDR3 is 17 residues. This chain's CDR3 is CASSQDKGRLPYNEQFF. The CDR3 DNA reads TGTGCCAGCAGCCAAGATAAGGGGCGGCTCCCCTACAATGAGCAGTTCTTC.

The chain joins TRBV30 to TRBJ1-5, with 8 nucleotides matching TRBD1. Germline loops: CDR1 GTSNPN, CDR2 SVGIG (reference sequence). The ends lost 5 bases at V and 4 bases at J; junction bases unmatched: 7. This CDR3 has 14 amino acids. The CDR3 nucleotides read TGTGCCTGGGAACAGGGGGACCATAATCAGCCCCAGCATTTT. This encodes CAWEQGDHNQPQHF.

The chain employs TRBV30 and TRBJ2-3; the D gene is possibly TRBD1 (5 bases). This CDR3 contains 15 residues. Trimming cost V 0 bases and J 5 bases, with 15 bases left between them. Germline V gives CDR1 GTSNPN, CDR2 SVGIG (reference sequence). The CDR3 nucleotides read TGTGCCTGGAGTGTACTCGGACACAGAGGAGATACGCAGTATTTT. Translated: CAWSVLGHRGDTQYF. The full variable domain, completed using reference TRBV30 and TRBJ2-3, is SQTIHQWPATLVQPVGSPLSLECTVEGTSNPNLYWYRQAAGRGLQLLFYSVGIGQISSEVPQNLSASRPQDRQFILSSKKLLLSDSGFYLCAWSVLGHRGDTQYFGPGTRLTVL.

This clone has a single count. The chain carries TRBV5-1 and TRBJ1-1; D might be TRBD1 (5 bases). Germline lookup yields CDR1 SGHRS and CDR2 YFSETQ. The CDR3 length is 13 residues. The V gene lost 5 bases and the J gene lost 1 base, with 9 bases spanning the gap. The CDR3 DNA reads TGCGCCAGCAGGGAGGGGCCGAACACTGAAGCTTTCTTT. This sequence encodes CASREGPNTEAFF.

This sequence joins TRBV5-6 and TRBJ1-2; 8 bases line up with TRBD1. The CDR3 sequence is 14 residues long. The V and J ends lost 4 bases and 8 bases, in that order; junction bases with no gene match: 10. The V gene's germline CDR1 is SGHDT and CDR2 YYEEEE. The CDR3 nucleotides are TGTGCCAGCAGCATCCAGGGGGCAGTGGAAGGCTACACCTTC. This encodes CASSIQGAVEGYTF.

This clone was seen a few times. The chain couples TRBV5-4 to TRBJ2-7, with a weak D call TRBD1 (6 bases). V gave up 4 bases and J gave up 7 bases, with 9 bases separating them. CDR1 is SGHNT and CDR2 is YYREEE in the germline V gene (reference sequence). The CDR3 contains 11 residues. The CDR3 sequence: CASSGGQEQYF. In nucleotides, the CDR3 is TGTGCCAGCAGCGGCGGACAGGAGCAGTACTTC.

The chain recombines TRBV6-5 with TRBJ1-2; a weak D match, TRBD1 (6 bases). This CDR3 is built from 15 residues. CDR1 MNHEY and CDR2 SVGAGI come from the germline V gene. Trimming cost V 2 bases and J 7 bases, with 17 bases left between them. The CDR3 DNA reads as TGTGCCAGCAGTTACCCAGGACAGTCTTGGGGTGGCTACACCTTC. It specifies CASSYPGQSWGGYTF.

The genes are TRBV4-2 and TRBJ1-4; 7 bases align to TRBD1. The CDR3 totals 15 residues. Germline CDR1 and CDR2: LGHNA and YNFKEQ. V dropped 4 bases and J dropped 0; count of bases not matched to a gene: 2. CDR3: CASSLGTATNEKLFF. The CDR3 DNA is TGTGCCAGCAGCCTTGGGACAGCAACTAATGAAAAACTGTTTTTT.

In nucleotides, the CDR3 is TGTGCCTGGAGGGACAGGGGATCTGAAAAACTGTTTTTT. Translating it yields CAWRDRGSEKLFF. The chain employs TRBV30 and TRBJ1-4; 9 bases match TRBD1. V shed 3 bases, J shed 7 bases, and the junction held 3 bases outside the gene matches. CDR1 and CDR2 from the germline V gene are GTSNPN and SVGIG (reference sequence). There are 13 residues in the CDR3.

This clone was seen only once. The V gene is TRBV12-3 or TRBV12-4, the J gene TRBJ2-1; a possible D gene is TRBD1 (6 bases). Trimming pared 11 bases from V and 9 bases from J, leaving 20 bases between. The CDR3 spans 13 residues. CDR3 sequence (DNA): TGTGCCGGCGATGTGGGGGCGCACAGTGAGCAGTTCTTC. Translated, it gives CAGDVGAHSEQFF.

This clone was detected a few times. The junction shows a germline mismatch at one end, possibly a read error. V usage is TRBV30 and J usage is TRBJ1-2; D is perhaps TRBD1 (5 bases). Germline V gene data show CDR1 as GTSNPN and CDR2 as SVGIG (reference sequence). The CDR3 is made up of 12 amino acids. CDR3 nucleotide sequence: TGTGCCTGGAGTGTACGGCGTTTGGACATCCTCTTC. Translation gives CAWSVRRLDILF.

The table lists this clone with a count of one. The chain combines TRBV27 with TRBJ2-3; TRBD2 agrees at 7 bases. The CDR3 is made up of 14 amino acids. V shed 5 bases and J 1 base; nucleotides not matched to a gene: 3. Germline V gene lookup returns CDR1 MNHEY and CDR2 SMNVEV (reference sequence). CDR3 sequence (DNA): TGTGCCAGCAGTCGGGGGGACGGCACAGATACGCAGTATTTT. This translates into CASSRGDGTDTQYF.

V and J are TRBV18 and TRBJ1-5; 9 nucleotides align to TRBD1. The junction had 1 base not matched to a gene; V was cut back by 3 bases and J by 7 bases. There are 13 residues in the CDR3. Per the germline V gene, CDR1 is KGHSH and CDR2 is LQKENI. DNA of the CDR3: TGTGCCAGCTCACCCGGGACAGGGCAGCCCCAGCATTTT. It encodes CASSPGTGQPQHF. The entire variable domain, with the rest obtained from reference TRBV18 and TRBJ1-5, is as follows: NAGVMQNPRHLVRRRGQEARLRCSPMKGHSHVYWYRQLPEEGLKFMVYLQKENIIDESGMPKERFSAEFPKEGPSILRIQQVVRGDSAAYFCASSPGTGQPQHFGDGTRLSIL.

The chain combines TRBV13 with TRBJ1-2, with TRBD1 as a possible D gene (5 bases). Trimming pared 8 bases from V and 8 bases from J, leaving 21 bases between. The CDR3 consists of 14 residues. The germline V gene encodes CDR1 PRHDT and CDR2 FYEKMQ (reference sequence). CDR3 in DNA: TGTGCCAGCCTTGGTGGAACAGGTCCGACGGGCTACACCTTC. Its translation: CASLGGTGPTGYTF.

The chain has TRBV6-1 and TRBJ1-2; a weak D match, TRBD1 (6 bases). V lost 0 bases to trimming and J lost 3 bases, with 8 bases between them. CDR1 and CDR2 from the germline V gene are MNHNS and SASEGT. The CDR3 runs 14 residues. The chain's CDR3 is CASSEAGQYYGYTF. CDR3 nucleotide sequence: TGTGCCAGCAGTGAAGCCGGACAGTACTATGGCTACACCTTC.

The J gene is TRBJ1-2, the V gene TRBV5-1; no clear D. Germline CDR1 SGHRS, CDR2 YFSETQ. The CDR3 has 13 residues. V was pared by 4 bases and J by 2 bases, with 9 bases between. The CDR3 sequence is CASSISSNYGYTF. The CDR3 DNA reads as TGCGCCAGCAGCATCAGTTCGAACTATGGCTACACCTTC.

This clone occurred once. This chain links TRBV27 with TRBJ2-5; a possible D gene is TRBD2 (5 bases). This CDR3 has 13 residues. Between the trimmed V and J ends, which lost 1 base and 5 bases, there was a span of 8 bases. Germline CDR1 is MNHEY and CDR2 is SMNVEV (reference sequence). Here the CDR3 DNA reads TGTGCCAGCAGTTTATGGACGGGGGAGACCCAGTACTTC. Translating gives CASSLWTGETQYF.